This T cell receptor (beta chain) was identified in a study of cytomegalovirus exposure and HLA in healthy donors. This clone was recorded a few times. Amplification used 60 Vbeta primers and 13 Jbeta primers. Generated by immunoSEQ multiplex PCR, the TCRdb table keeps only in-frame clones and is missing some. The table shows roughly 84,000 clones, with around 81% occurring only once. CDR1 and CDR2 (germline): MGHRA, YSYEKL. V lost 2 bases and J 1 base, leaving 8 bases between the germline ends. There are 14 residues in the CDR3. The chain recombines TRBV4-1 with TRBJ1-1; D is perhaps TRBD1 (6 bases). The source is a male donor in good health and CMV-seropositive. The sequenced material came from PBMCs. The CDR3 region has the DNA TGCGCCAGCAGCCAACAGGGGAAGAACACTGAAGCTTTCTTT. The encoded protein is CASSQQGKNTEAFF.